A selection of T cell receptor beta chains follows, all from one sample in a study of identical twins. TCRdb itself ran the 5' RACE reads through MiXCR, one entry per CDR3 protein. The sample includes about 890,000 distinct CDR3 sequences, 9% to 15% of them seen just once. The sample was also linked to a second study, of yellow fever vaccine responses in identical twins.

Material: PBMCs. Receptor source: a woman aged 18-29 years in good health. The CDR3 runs from the conserved cysteine through the conserved F or W. Each record gives: J gene, D gene, clone size, CDR3 length, V gene, CDR3 protein, CDR3 DNA. A D gene is named only where the DNA matches it firmly. Clone size, where shown, is once, few, many, or a class for clones that have expanded.

>TRBJ2-1|TRBD1|many|15|TRBV7-9
CASSRPRTGNNEQFF
TGTGCCAGCAGCCGTCCGCGGACAGGGAACAATGAGCAGTTCTTC
>TRBJ1-6|TRBD1|many|14|TRBV12-3/TRBV12-4
CASSSGGADSPLHF
TGTGCCAGCAGTTCAGGGGGCGCGGATTCACCCCTCCACTTT
>TRBJ2-3|TRBD2|few|16|TRBV27
CASSPGTSGRRDTQYF
TGTGCCAGCAGTCCGGGGACTAGCGGGAGGCGAGATACGCAGTATTTT
>TRBJ2-7|NA|NA|15|TRBV15
CATSRDAGQNYEQYF
TGTGCCACCAGCAGAGATGCTGGACAGAACTACGAGCAGTACTTC
>TRBJ2-2|TRBD2|NA|15|TRBV15
CATSRDRGRTGELFF
TGTGCCACCAGCAGAGATCGCGGGAGGACCGGGGAGCTGTTTTTT
>TRBJ2-2|NA|few|15|TRBV6-5
CASSYRTSNTGELFF
TGTGCCAGCAGTTACCGGACATCTAACACCGGGGAGCTGTTTTTT
>TRBJ2-2|NA|NA|18|TRBV24-1
CATSDLFPEKANTGELFF
TGTGCCACCAGTGATTTGTTCCCGGAAAAAGCGAACACCGGGGAGCTGTTTTTT
>TRBJ2-7|NA|NA|13|TRBV12-3/TRBV12-4
CASSYYSSYEQYF
TGTGCCAGCAGCTATTATAGCTCCTACGAGCAGTACTTC
>TRBJ2-3|NA|few|14|TRBV13
CASSMKGPRDTQYF
TGTGCCAGCAGCATGAAAGGACCACGGGATACGCAGTATTTT
>TRBJ2-3|NA|NA|14|TRBV7-2
CASSLARITDTQYF
TGTGCCAGCAGCTTGGCCAGGATCACAGATACGCAGTATTTT
>TRBJ2-3|NA|few|16|TRBV4-1
CASSLSPLGVQDTQYF
TGCGCCAGCAGCCTGTCCCCGTTGGGCGTCCAAGATACGCAGTATTTT
>TRBJ1-6|NA|NA|16|TRBV7-9
CASSLNGAGSGSPLHF
TGTGCCAGCAGCTTAAACGGGGCAGGGTCGGGATCACCCCTCCACTTT
>TRBJ2-5|NA|few|15|TRBV21-1
CASSKDGVRWETQYF
TGTGCCAGCAGCAAAGATGGGGTCAGGTGGGAGACCCAGTACTTC
>TRBJ2-2|NA|NA|14|TRBV20-1
CSAPGTFNTGELFF
TGCAGTGCTCCCGGGACCTTCAACACCGGGGAGCTGTTTTTT
>TRBJ2-1|NA|NA|15|TRBV20-1
CSAREVRWTDYEQFF
TGCAGTGCTAGAGAGGTTAGATGGACCGACTATGAGCAGTTCTTC
>TRBJ2-5|TRBD2|NA|15|TRBV28
CASSFRRERKETQYF
TGTGCCAGCAGTTTTAGGCGGGAGAGAAAAGAGACCCAGTACTTC
>TRBJ2-3|NA|many|15|TRBV9
CASSSFPSSTDTQYF
TGTGCCAGCAGCTCCTTCCCGTCTAGCACAGATACGCAGTATTTT
>TRBJ2-2|NA|few|12|TRBV25-1
CASRPATGELFF
TGTGCCAGCAGACCGGCGACCGGGGAGCTGTTTTTT
>TRBJ2-1|NA|many|13|TRBV9
CASSPAPSNEQFF
TGTGCCAGCAGCCCGGCCCCGAGCAATGAGCAGTTCTTC
>TRBJ2-1|NA|few|16|TRBV4-2
CASSQGTDTFYNEQFF
TGTGCCAGCAGCCAAGGAACGGACACATTCTACAATGAGCAGTTCTTC
>TRBJ2-2|NA|NA|15|TRBV20-1
CSARGPKSGAGELFF
TGCAGTGCTAGAGGACCCAAATCAGGGGCCGGGGAGCTGTTTTTT
>TRBJ2-3|NA|NA|15|TRBV7-2
CASTQWGVSTDTQYF
TGTGCCAGCACCCAATGGGGGGTGAGCACAGATACGCAGTATTTT
>TRBJ1-2|NA|NA|14|TRBV25-1
CASSADRGRYGYTF
TGTGCCAGCAGTGCGGACCGGGGACGGTATGGCTACACCTTC
>TRBJ2-1|TRBD1|NA|15|TRBV20-1
CSASPPSDRGNEQFF
TGCAGTGCTAGTCCCCCAAGCGACAGGGGCAATGAGCAGTTCTTC
>TRBJ2-5|NA|NA|14|TRBV28
CASSLAGVSETQYF
TGTGCCAGCAGTCTGGCCGGGGTTTCAGAGACCCAGTACTTC
>TRBJ2-1|NA|many|16|TRBV7-9
CASSLGTLSSYNEQFF
TGTGCCAGCAGCCTTGGGACATTGAGCTCCTACAATGAGCAGTTCTTC
>TRBJ2-2|NA|few|14|TRBV19
CASTPDRLVGELFF
TGTGCCAGTACCCCCGACAGGCTGGTCGGGGAGCTGTTTTTT
>TRBJ2-3|NA|few|14|TRBV6-4
CASSDGQDTDTQYF
TGTGCCAGCAGTGACGGGCAGGACACAGATACGCAGTATTTT